This note documents a single T cell receptor beta chain sequence. The sample originates from a study of blood T cell repertoires in COVID-19. For the study at large: Material from acute and convalescent COVID-19 was sourced from the United States, Italy and Spain. T cells, B-cell-depleted T cells, or PBMCs provided the cDNA or gDNA that served as material.

V was trimmed by 4 bases and J by 3 bases, leaving 7 bases between them. Germline CDR1 reads KGHDR; CDR2 reads SFDVKD. This CDR3 region has 13 residues. Per the study methods: Amplified reference gene primers provided the basis for estimating nucleated cell counts. Sequencing was performed with immunoSEQ multiplex PCR; in TCRdb, only in-frame clones are kept and a portion is missing. Clone size and the V and J calls come from that table; the DNA yielded D and trimming. The sample records more than 150,000 clones, just under 80% being singletons. This receptor was identified in an elderly woman with acute or convalescent COVID-19. The chain couples TRBV24-1 to TRBJ2-3; D not certain. The sequenced material came from peripheral blood. This CDR3 is CATSDPVTDTQYF. Here the CDR3 DNA reads TGTGCCACCAGTGACCCCGTTACAGATACGCAGTATTTT.